These T cell receptor beta chains were read from a single sample in a study of T cells after posttransplantation cyclophosphamide. Some clones are missing from TCRdb's copy, which holds only in-frame ones; the method was immunoSEQ multiplex PCR. Listed for the sample are around 24,000 clones, none seen a single time. The sample comprised PBMCs. The receptors derive from a woman aged 60-75 years in good health, CMV-negative, and a related stem cell transplant donor. The CDR3 runs from the conserved cysteine through the conserved F or W. The D gene is left open where the match is weak. Rows may omit the clone size; those that give it use once, few, many or a size class.

j_call: TRBJ2-5
v_call: TRBV5-1
clone_size: many
d_call: TRBD2
cdr3_nt: TGCGCCAGCAGCGCCCTAGCGGGGGGCCCCCAAGAGACCCAGTACTTC
cdr3_aa: CASSALAGGPQETQYF

j_call: TRBJ2-1
v_call: TRBV7-3
clone_size: few
d_call: TRBD1
cdr3_nt: TGTGCCAGCAGCGCCGAGGGGGCGGCCTACAATGAGCAGTTCTTC
cdr3_aa: CASSAEGAAYNEQFF

j_call: TRBJ2-1
v_call: TRBV11-3
clone_size: many
d_call: TRBD2
cdr3_nt: TGTGCCAGCAGCTCGGTAGCGGGAAGCAATGAGCAGTTCTTC
cdr3_aa: CASSSVAGSNEQFF

j_call: TRBJ2-3
v_call: TRBV2
clone_size: many
d_call: .
cdr3_nt: TGTGCCAGCAGTGAAGGCCTATTCAATTTT
cdr3_aa: CASSEGLFNF

j_call: TRBJ1-2
v_call: TRBV5-1
clone_size: many
d_call: TRBD1
cdr3_nt: TGCGCCAGCAGCTTAGAGGGACAGGACTATGGCTACACCTTC
cdr3_aa: CASSLEGQDYGYTF

j_call: TRBJ2-4
v_call: TRBV2
clone_size: many
d_call: TRBD1
cdr3_nt: TGTGCCAGTAGGGGGCTCAGGGGGTTAGCCAAAAACATTCAGTACTTC
cdr3_aa: CASRGLRGLAKNIQYF

j_call: TRBJ2-3
v_call: TRBV20-1
clone_size: .
d_call: .
cdr3_nt: TGCAGTGCTAGCGGGTTGACGCAGTATTTT
cdr3_aa: CSASGLTQYF

j_call: TRBJ1-2
v_call: TRBV19
clone_size: many
d_call: .
cdr3_nt: TGTGCCAGTAGTAAACGAGCGGGGGCTGCTCACTATGGCTACACCTTC
cdr3_aa: CASSKRAGAAHYGYTF

j_call: TRBJ2-2
v_call: TRBV6-6
clone_size: few
d_call: TRBD2
cdr3_nt: TGTGCCAGCAGTGCGACTAGCGGGGGGTTCACCGGGGAGCTGTTTTTT
cdr3_aa: CASSATSGGFTGELFF

j_call: TRBJ1-1
v_call: TRBV28
clone_size: many
d_call: .
cdr3_nt: TGTGCCAGCAACACCCCCCCCGGGGACATGAACACTGAAGCTTTCTTT
cdr3_aa: CASNTPPGDMNTEAFF

j_call: TRBJ2-1
v_call: TRBV27
clone_size: many
d_call: TRBD2
cdr3_nt: TGTGCCAGCAGTTATCTCGGGACTAGCGTGCATGAGCAGTTCTTC
cdr3_aa: CASSYLGTSVHEQFF

j_call: TRBJ2-5
v_call: TRBV6-5
clone_size: many
d_call: .
cdr3_nt: TGTGCCAGCAGTTACTCGGCTAGAGCGTCTCAAGAGACCCAGTACTTC
cdr3_aa: CASSYSARASQETQYF

j_call: TRBJ2-1
v_call: TRBV7-3
clone_size: many
d_call: TRBD2
cdr3_nt: TGTGCCAGCAGCTTATTACTAGCGGGGTTACAAGAGCAGTTCTTC
cdr3_aa: CASSLLLAGLQEQFF

j_call: TRBJ1-5
v_call: TRBV4-1
clone_size: many
d_call: .
cdr3_nt: TGCGCCAGCAGCCAAGTGTTAGGGGTAAATAGCAATCAGCCCCAGCATTTT
cdr3_aa: CASSQVLGVNSNQPQHF

j_call: TRBJ2-7
v_call: TRBV7-2
clone_size: many
d_call: TRBD2
cdr3_nt: TGTGCCAGCAGATTAGCGGGAGGGACCTACGAGCAGTACTTC
cdr3_aa: CASRLAGGTYEQYF

j_call: TRBJ1-6
v_call: TRBV4-2
clone_size: many
d_call: .
cdr3_nt: TGTGCCAGCAGCCAAGAGTCGGGTGGCAATTCACCCCTCCACTTT
cdr3_aa: CASSQESGGNSPLHF

j_call: TRBJ2-5
v_call: TRBV9
clone_size: many
d_call: .
cdr3_nt: TGTGCCAGCAGCGTACCCCTTTTGGGAGTAGTAGGGTTGCAAGAGACCCAGTACTTC
cdr3_aa: CASSVPLLGVVGLQETQYF